Following are 3 T cell receptor beta chains from one sample sequenced in a study of OX40 agonist ivuxolimab in advanced cancers. Repertoires were generated with immunoSEQ multiplex PCR, while TCRdb's copy carries only in-frame clones and drops some. The data contain about 46,000 clones, 80% to 90% of them singletons. The specimen was CD4+ or CD8+ T cells sorted from blood, collected in a trial of the OX40 agonist ivuxolimab. Source of these receptors: an adult with an advanced solid tumor such as melanoma, head and neck, liver or kidney cancer.

The gene calls are TRBV10-2 and TRBJ2-1; the match to TRBD2 covers 8 bases. Germline values: CDR1 WSHSY, CDR2 SAAADI. The CDR3 is made up of 12 amino acids. V lost 4 bases, J lost 9 bases, and 2 bases stayed unmatched. The CDR3 loop reads CASSVGGVEQFF. CDR3 nucleotide sequence: TGCGCCAGCAGTGTCGGGGGGGTTGAGCAGTTCTTC.

V is TRBV18 and J is TRBJ2-1; possibly TRBD1 for D (5 bases). Trimming removed 0 bases at V and 6 bases at J, with 12 bases between. Per germline, CDR1 KGHSH and CDR2 LQKENI. The CDR3 sequence is 15 residues long. CDR3 region: CASSPPGSDINEQFF. CDR3 nucleotides: TGTGCCAGCTCACCACCAGGGTCGGACATCAATGAGCAGTTCTTC.

The V call is TRBV19, the J call TRBJ2-7; possibly TRBD1 for D (6 bases). CDR1 is LNHDA, CDR2 SQIVND, per germline (reference sequence). The CDR3 loop spans 15 amino acids. V shed 5 bases and J shed 2 bases, with 16 bases lying between them. CDR3: CASSGGQNPPYEQYF. CDR3 DNA sequence: TGTGCCAGTAGTGGTGGACAGAACCCCCCCTACGAGCAGTACTTC.